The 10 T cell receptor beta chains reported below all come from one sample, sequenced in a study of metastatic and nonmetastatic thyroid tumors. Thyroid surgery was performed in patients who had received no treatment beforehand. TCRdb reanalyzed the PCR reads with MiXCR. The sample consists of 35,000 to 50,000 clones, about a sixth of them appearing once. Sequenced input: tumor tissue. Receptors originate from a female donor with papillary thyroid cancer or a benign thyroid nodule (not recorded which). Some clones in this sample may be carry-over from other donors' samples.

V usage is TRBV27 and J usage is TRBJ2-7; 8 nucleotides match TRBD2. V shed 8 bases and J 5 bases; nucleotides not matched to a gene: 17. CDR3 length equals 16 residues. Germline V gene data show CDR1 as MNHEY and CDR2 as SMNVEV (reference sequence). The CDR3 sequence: CASGTPLQVAGHEQYF. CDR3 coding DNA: TGTGCCAGCGGGACCCCTTTACAGGTAGCGGGGCACGAGCAGTACTTC.

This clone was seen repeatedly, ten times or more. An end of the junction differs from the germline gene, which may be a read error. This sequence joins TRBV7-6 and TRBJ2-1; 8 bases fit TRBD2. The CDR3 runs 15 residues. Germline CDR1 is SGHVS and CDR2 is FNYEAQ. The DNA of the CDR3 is TGTGTCAGCAGCTTAGGACTAGCTCCTGGCAATGAGCAGTTCTTC. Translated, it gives CVSSLGLAPGNEQFF.

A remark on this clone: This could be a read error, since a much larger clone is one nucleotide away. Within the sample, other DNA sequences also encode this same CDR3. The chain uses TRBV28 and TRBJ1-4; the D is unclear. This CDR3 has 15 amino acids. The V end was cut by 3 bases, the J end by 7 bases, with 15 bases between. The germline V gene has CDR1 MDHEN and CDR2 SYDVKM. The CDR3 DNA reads TGTGCCAGCAGTTTCCTCAGTGCCAGCGGTGAAAAACTGTTTTTT. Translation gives CASSFLSASGEKLFF.

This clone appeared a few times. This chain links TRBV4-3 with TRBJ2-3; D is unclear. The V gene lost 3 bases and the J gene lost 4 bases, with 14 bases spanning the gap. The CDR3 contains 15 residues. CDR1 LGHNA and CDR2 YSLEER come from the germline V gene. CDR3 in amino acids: CASSHQQKVADTQYF. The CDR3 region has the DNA TGCGCCAGCAGCCACCAACAGAAGGTTGCAGATACGCAGTATTTT.

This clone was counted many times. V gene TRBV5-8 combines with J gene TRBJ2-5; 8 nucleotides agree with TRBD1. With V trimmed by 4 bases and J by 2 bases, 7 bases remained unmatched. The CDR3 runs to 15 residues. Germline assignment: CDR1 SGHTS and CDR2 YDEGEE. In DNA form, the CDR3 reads TGTGCCAGCAGCAAAGGACAGGGCTGGCAAGAGACCCAGTACTTC. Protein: CASSKGQGWQETQYF.

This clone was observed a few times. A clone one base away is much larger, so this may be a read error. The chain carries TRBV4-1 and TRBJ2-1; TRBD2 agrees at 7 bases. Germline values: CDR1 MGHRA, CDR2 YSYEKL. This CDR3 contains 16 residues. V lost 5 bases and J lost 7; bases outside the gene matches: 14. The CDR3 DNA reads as TGCGCCAGCAGCTACGATCCGGGACGGGGGGAGAATGAGCAGTTCTTC. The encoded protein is CASSYDPGRGENEQFF.

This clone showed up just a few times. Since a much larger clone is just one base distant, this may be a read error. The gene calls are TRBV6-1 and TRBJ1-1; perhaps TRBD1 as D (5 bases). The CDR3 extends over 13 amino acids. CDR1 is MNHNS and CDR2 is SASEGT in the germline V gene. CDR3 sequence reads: CASSEDWGTEAFF. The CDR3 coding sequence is TGTGCCAGCAGTGAGGATTGGGGCACTGAAGCCTTCTTT.

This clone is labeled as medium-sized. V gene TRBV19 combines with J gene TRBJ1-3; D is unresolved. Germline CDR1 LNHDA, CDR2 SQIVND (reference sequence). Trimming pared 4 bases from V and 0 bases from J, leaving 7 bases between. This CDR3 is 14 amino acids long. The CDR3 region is CASSTPDSGNTIYF. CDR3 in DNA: TGTGCCAGTAGTACCCCAGACTCTGGAAACACCATATATTTT.

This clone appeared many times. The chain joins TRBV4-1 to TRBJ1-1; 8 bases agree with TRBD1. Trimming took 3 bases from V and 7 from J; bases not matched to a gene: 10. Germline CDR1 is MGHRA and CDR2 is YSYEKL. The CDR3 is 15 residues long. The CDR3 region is CASSHAGQGTLEAFF. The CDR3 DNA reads TGCGCCAGCAGCCACGCCGGACAGGGAACACTTGAAGCTTTCTTT.

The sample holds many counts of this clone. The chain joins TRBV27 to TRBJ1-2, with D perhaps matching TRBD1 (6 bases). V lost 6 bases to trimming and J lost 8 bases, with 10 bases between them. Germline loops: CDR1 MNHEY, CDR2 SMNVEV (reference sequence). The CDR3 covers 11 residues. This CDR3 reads CASRGGGGYTF. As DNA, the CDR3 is TGTGCCAGCAGAGGAGGGGGAGGCTACACCTTC.